One T cell receptor beta chain is described in this entry. The source of the sample is a study of PD-1 blockade in classical Hodgkin lymphoma. Generated by immunoSEQ multiplex PCR, the TCRdb table keeps only in-frame clones and is missing some. This table holds tens of thousands of clones, roughly 94% found once. Indicated time point: newly diagnosed, previously untreated cHL patient sample. The CDR3 loop spans 15 amino acids. Between the trimmed V and J ends, which lost 6 bases and 2 bases, there was a span of 16 bases. Germline CDR1 and CDR2: MNHEY and SMNVEV (reference sequence). The sequenced sample was peripheral blood mononuclear cells (PBMCs). The sequence was collected from a human donor with classical Hodgkin lymphoma. This chain uses TRBV27 with TRBJ2-5, with TRBD2 as a possible D gene (5 bases). CDR3 loop: CASSIARELQETQYF. The CDR3 nucleotides read TGTGCCAGCAGCATCGCTAGGGAGTTACAAGAGACCCAGTACTTC.